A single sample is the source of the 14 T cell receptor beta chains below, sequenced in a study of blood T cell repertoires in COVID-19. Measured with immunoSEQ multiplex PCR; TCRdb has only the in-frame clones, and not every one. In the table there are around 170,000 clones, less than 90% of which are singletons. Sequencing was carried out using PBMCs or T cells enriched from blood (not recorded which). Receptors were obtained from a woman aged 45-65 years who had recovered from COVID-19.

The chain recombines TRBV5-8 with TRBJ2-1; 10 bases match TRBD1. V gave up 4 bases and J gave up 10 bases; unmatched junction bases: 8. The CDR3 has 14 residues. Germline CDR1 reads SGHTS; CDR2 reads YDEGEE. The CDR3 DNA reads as TGTGCCAGCAGCGTCGGACAGGGGGTCAGAGAGCAGTTCTTC. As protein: CASSVGQGVREQFF.

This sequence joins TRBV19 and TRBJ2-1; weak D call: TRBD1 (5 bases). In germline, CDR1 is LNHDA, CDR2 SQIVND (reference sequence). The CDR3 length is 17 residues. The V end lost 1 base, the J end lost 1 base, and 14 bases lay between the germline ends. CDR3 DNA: TGTGCCAGTAGTATAGTAAGGAGACAGAGTTCCTACAATGAGCAGTTCTTC. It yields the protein CASSIVRRQSSYNEQFF.

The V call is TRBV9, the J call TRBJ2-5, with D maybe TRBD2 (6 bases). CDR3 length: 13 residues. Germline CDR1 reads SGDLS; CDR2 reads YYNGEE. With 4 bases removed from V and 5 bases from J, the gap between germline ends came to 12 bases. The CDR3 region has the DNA TGTGCCAGCAGCACCCCAGGGAGGGAGACCCAGTACTTC. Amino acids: CASSTPGRETQYF.

The CDR3 protein is CASSPPRSNEQFF. The CDR3 DNA reads as TGTGCCAGCTCACCGCCCCGGTCGAATGAGCAGTTCTTC. The V gene is TRBV18, the J gene TRBJ2-1; no clear D. Per germline, CDR1 KGHSH and CDR2 LQKENI. The CDR3 is 13 amino acids. The V and J ends lost 3 bases and 7 bases respectively, with 10 bases between them. Filled out from reference TRBV18 and TRBJ2-1, the complete variable domain reads NAGVMQNPRHLVRRRGQEARLRCSPMKGHSHVYWYRQLPEEGLKFMVYLQKENIIDESGMPKERFSAEFPKEGPSILRIQQVVRGDSAAYFCASSPPRSNEQFFGPGTRLTVL.

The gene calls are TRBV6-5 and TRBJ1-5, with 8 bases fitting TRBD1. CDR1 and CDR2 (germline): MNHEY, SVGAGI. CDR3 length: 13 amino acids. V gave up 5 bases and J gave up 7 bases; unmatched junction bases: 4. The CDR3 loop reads CASSKQGGQPQHF. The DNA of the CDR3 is TGTGCCAGCAGTAAACAGGGGGGACAGCCCCAGCATTTT.

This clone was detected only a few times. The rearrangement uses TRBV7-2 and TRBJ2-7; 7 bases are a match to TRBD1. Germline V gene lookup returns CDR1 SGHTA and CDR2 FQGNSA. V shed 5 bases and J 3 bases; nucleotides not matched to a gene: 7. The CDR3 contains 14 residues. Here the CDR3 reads CASSEKGQLYEQYF. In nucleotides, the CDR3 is TGTGCCAGCAGCGAGAAGGGACAGCTCTACGAGCAGTACTTC.

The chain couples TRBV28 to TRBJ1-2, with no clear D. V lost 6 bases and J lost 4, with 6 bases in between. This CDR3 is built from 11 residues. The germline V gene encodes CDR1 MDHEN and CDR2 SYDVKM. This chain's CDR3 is CASRGGYGYTF. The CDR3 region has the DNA TGTGCCAGCAGGGGAGGCTATGGCTACACCTTC.

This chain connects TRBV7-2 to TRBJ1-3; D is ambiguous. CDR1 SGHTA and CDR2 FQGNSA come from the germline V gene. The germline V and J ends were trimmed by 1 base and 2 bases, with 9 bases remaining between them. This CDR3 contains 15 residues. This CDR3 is CASSLGSDTGNTIYF. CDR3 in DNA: TGTGCCAGCAGCTTAGGTAGCGACACTGGAAACACCATATATTTT.

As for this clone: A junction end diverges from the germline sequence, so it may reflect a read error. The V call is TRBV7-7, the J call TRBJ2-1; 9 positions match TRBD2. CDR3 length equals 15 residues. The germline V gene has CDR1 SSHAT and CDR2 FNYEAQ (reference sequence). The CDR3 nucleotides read TGTGCTAGCAGCTTAACAGCGGGGGGCCGCAATGAGCAGTTCTTC. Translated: CASSLTAGGRNEQFF.

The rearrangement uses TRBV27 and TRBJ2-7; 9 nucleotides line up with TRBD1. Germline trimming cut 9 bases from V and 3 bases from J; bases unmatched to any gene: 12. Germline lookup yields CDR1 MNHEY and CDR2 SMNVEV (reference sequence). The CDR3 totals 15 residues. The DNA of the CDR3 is TGTGCCAGTCGAACCACGGGACAGGGAAACTACGAGCAGTACTTC. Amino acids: CASRTTGQGNYEQYF.

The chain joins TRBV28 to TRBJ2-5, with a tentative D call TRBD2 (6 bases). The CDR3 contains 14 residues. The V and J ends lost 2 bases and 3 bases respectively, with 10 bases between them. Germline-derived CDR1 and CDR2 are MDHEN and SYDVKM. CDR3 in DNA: TGTGCCAGCAGTTTAGGAGGGAGGAAAGAGACCCAGTACTTC. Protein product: CASSLGGRKETQYF.

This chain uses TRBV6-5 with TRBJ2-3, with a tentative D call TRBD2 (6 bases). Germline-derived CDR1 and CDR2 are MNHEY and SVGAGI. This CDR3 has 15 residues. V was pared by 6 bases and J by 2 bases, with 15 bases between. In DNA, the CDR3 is TGTGCCAGCAGCGGTAGCGGCTACTTCACAGATACGCAGTATTTT. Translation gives CASSGSGYFTDTQYF.

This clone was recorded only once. In DNA, the CDR3 is TGTGCCAGCTCACGGGACAGGGGTGAGGGTCAGCCCCAGCATTTT. Translating it yields CASSRDRGEGQPQHF. The chain recombines TRBV18 with TRBJ1-5, with TRBD1 matching over 10 bases. The trim removed 4 bases at V and 6 bases at J, leaving 6 bases unmatched. The CDR3 is 15 amino acids. From germline, CDR1 is KGHSH and CDR2 LQKENI.

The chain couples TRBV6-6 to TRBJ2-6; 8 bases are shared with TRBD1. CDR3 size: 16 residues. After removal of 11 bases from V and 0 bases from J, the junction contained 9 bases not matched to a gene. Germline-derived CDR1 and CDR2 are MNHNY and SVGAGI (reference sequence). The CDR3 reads CAAFPGTGSGANVLTF. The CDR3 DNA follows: TGTGCCGCTTTCCCCGGGACAGGCTCTGGGGCCAACGTCCTGACTTTC.